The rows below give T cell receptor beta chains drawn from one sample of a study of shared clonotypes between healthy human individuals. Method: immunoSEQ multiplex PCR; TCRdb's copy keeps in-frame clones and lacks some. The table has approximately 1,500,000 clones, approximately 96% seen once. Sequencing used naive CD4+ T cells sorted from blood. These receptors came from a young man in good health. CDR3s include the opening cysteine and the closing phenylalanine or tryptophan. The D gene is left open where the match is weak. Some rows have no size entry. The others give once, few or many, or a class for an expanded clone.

CDR3: CASSPLAGIYEQYF
DNA: TGCGCCAGCAGCCCACTAGCGGGAATATACGAGCAGTACTTC
V: TRBV4-1
J: TRBJ2-7
D: TRBD2
size: .

CDR3: CASAYPRDRAGLGSTPNYGYTF
DNA: TGTGCTAGTGCCTACCCACGGGACAGGGCGGGGTTGGGGAGCACCCCTAACTATGGCTACACCTTC
V: TRBV12-5
J: TRBJ1-2
D: TRBD1
size: .

CDR3: CSSAQGYQETQYF
DNA: TGCTCTAGCGCTCAAGGGTACCAAGAGACCCAGTACTTC
V: TRBV5-1
J: TRBJ2-5
D: .
size: .

CDR3: CASSPFSGANVLTF
DNA: TGTGCCAGCAGCCCCTTTTCCGGGGCCAACGTCCTGACTTTC
V: TRBV9
J: TRBJ2-6
D: .
size: .

CDR3: CASSPGTGEETQYF
DNA: TGCGCCAGCAGCCCTGGGACAGGGGAAGAGACCCAGTACTTC
V: TRBV5-1
J: TRBJ2-5
D: TRBD1
size: .

CDR3: CAISDSGTTDTQYF
DNA: TGTGCCATCAGTGATAGCGGAACCACAGACACGCAGTATTTT
V: TRBV6-1
J: TRBJ2-3
D: .
size: once

CDR3: CASSTRQGTNVFEQFF
DNA: TGTGCCAGTAGTACCCGACAGGGTACCAATGTCTTTGAGCAGTTCTTC
V: TRBV19
J: TRBJ2-1
D: TRBD1
size: .

CDR3: CAWSHRKNTEAFF
DNA: TGTGCCTGGAGTCACAGGAAGAACACTGAAGCTTTCTTT
V: TRBV30
J: TRBJ1-1
D: .
size: .

CDR3: CASSGHPGQGNYEQYF
DNA: TGCGCCAGCAGTGGCCATCCGGGACAGGGGAACTACGAGCAGTACTTC
V: TRBV10-2
J: TRBJ2-7
D: TRBD1
size: .

CDR3: CASSFSLAGRIPGEQYF
DNA: TGTGCCAGCAGTTTTTCTCTAGCGGGCCGAATCCCTGGCGAGCAGTACTTC
V: TRBV28
J: TRBJ2-7
D: TRBD2
size: .

CDR3: CASRSGPGELFF
DNA: TGTGCCAGCCGTTCGGGGCCCGGGGAGCTGTTTTTT
V: TRBV27
J: TRBJ2-2
D: .
size: .

CDR3: CASSITQGAHTDTQYF
DNA: TGTGCCAGTAGTATAACCCAGGGGGCCCACACAGATACGCAGTATTTT
V: TRBV19
J: TRBJ2-3
D: TRBD1
size: .

CDR3: CASGFQARGRETQYF
DNA: TGTGCTAGTGGTTTCCAGGCGAGGGGGAGGGAGACCCAGTACTTC
V: TRBV12-5
J: TRBJ2-5
D: .
size: .